This T cell receptor (beta chain) is drawn from a study of siplizumab effects on memory and regulatory T cells. The method was immunoSEQ multiplex PCR; TCRdb's version includes in-frame clones alone and lacks a portion of them. The table lists roughly 100,000 clones, roughly 95% of them singletons, with 0.025% to 0.035% in the top ten. Study-level findings and limits: For siplizumab cultures, the suppressive function of their proliferating Tregs was not confirmed. The study found naive T cells seemingly more diverse than memory cells and seemingly major alloresponse contributors. Solely a minor proportion of alloreactive clones could be assigned to unstimulated subsets.

The V gene's germline CDR1 is MDHEN and CDR2 SYDVKM. CDR3 size: 14 residues. Unmatched junction bases numbered 7, after V lost 6 bases and J lost 4 bases. Sequences were generated from unstimulated naive, memory, effector memory and TEMRA subsets in a few donor pairs. Concerning this clone itself: The target antigen is unknown.

The receptor was derived from a human donor in good health. V is TRBV28 and J is TRBJ1-2, with 8 bases that match TRBD1. The sequenced sample was naive CD4+ T cells sorted from blood. CDR3 sequence: CASRWPDRGYGYTF. Written as DNA, the CDR3 is TGTGCCAGCAGATGGCCCGACAGGGGCTATGGCTACACCTTC.